The T cell receptor beta chain under discussion was sequenced for a study of blood T cells in healthy people across ages (dated by TCRdb to 2015 to 2017). With regard to the full study: In model experiments, roughly one uniquely barcoded TCR beta cDNA molecule per two T cells was captured by template switching. To avoid experimental bias, donors of different ages were spread randomly across the sequencing lanes. Donors were grouped into four age groups: young (average approximately 16 years), middle-aged (39), aged (roughly 62) and long-lived (roughly 80). Using the same blood draw, the study looked at two additional independent replicas of 1 million unique cDNA reads for two donors, one aged 18 to 30 and the other aged 80 or older. The study measured age-related changes in TCR beta repertoire diversity using deep sequencing normalized with unique cDNA molecular identifiers. Results and caveats for the whole study, not just this receptor: Since profiling was done on bulk unsorted PBMCs, naive and antigen-experienced compartments could not be conclusively compared. Estimates of total diversity from one million sequenced T cells were regarded as lower bounds and underestimates. Compared with the aged group, the long-lived group had more naive CD4+ T cells, fewer expanded clones and increased TCR diversity, suggesting age selection. Observed TCR beta diversity correlated strongly with the percentage of naive T cells measured by flow cytometry. Because donor CMV infection status was unknown, age-related changes in expanded clonotypes were potentially confounded. As age increased, observed TCR beta diversity per million T cells dropped in a roughly linear way, and a significant reduction was already evident by age approximately 40.

To note about this clonotype: Its antigen remains undetermined. Per-base quality was not reported, and no clone a single base away is much larger than it.

The library was prepared using 5' RACE. Data came from an Illumina HiSeq 2500. The second PCR ran for about 7 to 11 cycles and used a J-beta primer mix along with a sample-barcoded 5' primer. A template-switch 5' adaptor carrying 12 random nucleotides introduced a unique molecular identifier onto each TCR beta cDNA molecule. Each sample yielded at least 2.5 million CDR3-containing paired-end reads. The Mint cDNA synthesis kit, primed by a TRBC-specific oligonucleotide, was used to synthesize first-strand cDNA from all RNA. All cDNA was treated with uracil-DNA glycosylase and then went through a first 18-cycle PCR with the universal primers M1SS and BC2_uni_R. The study's own analysis went as follows. For normalization, 1 million high-quality reads, each with a distinct molecular identifier, were randomly selected from each sample. Instead of being binned into consensus sequences, reads with shared molecular identifiers were discarded. CDR3 identification, clonotype clustering and error correction used MiTCR with a Q25 quality threshold and the strictest error-elimination algorithm. A nonparametric unseen species model using Euler transformation provided a lower-bound estimate of total TCR beta diversity. TCRdb reprocessing: public reads trimmed at Q25 with fastp, clones called with MiXCR, in-frame beta chains kept. For every CDR3 protein sequence, its rows merge into one entry that carries the most common genes and DNA. The V and J calls and clone size come from TCRdb's table, not from the authors' own analysis. This sample lists about 800,000 distinct CDR3 sequences; over 45% were detected once. Approximately 21% of the sample is in the top ten clones.

The 39 donors, aged 6 to 90 years, were systemically healthy Caucasian individuals from Russia. Ten milliliters of peripheral blood were drawn from each donor into EDTA-treated Vacutainer tubes. PBMCs were isolated by Ficoll-Paque density-gradient centrifugation, with at least 7 million obtained per sample. Total RNA was extracted from PBMCs with Trizol reagent, with at least 5 micrograms obtained per sample. For every donor, an aliquot of PBMCs went through flow cytometry to measure the percentages of naive CD45RAhigh/CD27high T cells. The CDR3 holds 14 amino acids from the cysteine to the phenylalanine. The kept DNA is CDR3 alone, 42 bases in frame from the first base. Via the germline V gene (reference sequence), CDR1 is DFQATT and CDR2 SNEGSKA.

The source is a man aged 25-45 years in good health. The source material was blood. Recombination linked TRBV20-1 to TRBJ2-1; the best D guess is TRBD1, with 5 bases matching. The closer fit of TRBJ2-7 to the DNA end suggests the J call may be wrong. The DNA is TGCAGTGCTATACACCCGACAGTTGAATACGAGCAGTACTTC. Translated, it gives CSAIHPTVEYEQYF.